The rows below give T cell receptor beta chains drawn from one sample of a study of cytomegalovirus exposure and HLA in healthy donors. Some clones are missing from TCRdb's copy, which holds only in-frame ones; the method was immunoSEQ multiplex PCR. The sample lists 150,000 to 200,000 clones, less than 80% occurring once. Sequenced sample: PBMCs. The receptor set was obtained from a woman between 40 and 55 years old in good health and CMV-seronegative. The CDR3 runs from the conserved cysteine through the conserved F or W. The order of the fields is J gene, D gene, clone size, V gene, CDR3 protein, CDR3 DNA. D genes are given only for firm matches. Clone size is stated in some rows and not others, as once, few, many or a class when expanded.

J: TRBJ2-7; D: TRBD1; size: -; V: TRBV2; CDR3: CASSEVDRVNVDEQYF; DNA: TGTGCCAGCTCGGAAGTTGACAGGGTTAACGTCGACGAGCAGTACTTC
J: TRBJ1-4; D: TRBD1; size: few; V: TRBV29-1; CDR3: CSVEDLQGEKSEKLFF; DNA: TGCAGCGTTGAAGATCTTCAGGGGGAGAAGAGTGAAAAACTGTTTTTT
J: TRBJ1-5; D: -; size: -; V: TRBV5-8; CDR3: CASSFLGASNQPQHF; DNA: TGTGCCAGCAGCTTTCTAGGAGCGTCCAATCAGCCCCAGCATTTT
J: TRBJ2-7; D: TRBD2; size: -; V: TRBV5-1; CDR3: CASRETSGAYEQYF; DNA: TGCGCCAGCAGGGAAACTAGCGGGGCCTACGAGCAGTACTTC
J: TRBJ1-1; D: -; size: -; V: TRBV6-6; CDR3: CASSYSSLNTEAFF; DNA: TGTGCCAGCAGTTACTCGAGTTTAAACACTGAAGCTTTCTTT
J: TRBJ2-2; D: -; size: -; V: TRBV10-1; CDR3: CASSESRLGGELFF; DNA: TGCGCCAGCAGTGAGTCGAGGCTGGGCGGGGAGCTGTTTTTT
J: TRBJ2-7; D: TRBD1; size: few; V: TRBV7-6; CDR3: CASSSGQGTYEQYF; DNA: TGTGCCAGCAGCTCGGGACAGGGGACCTACGAGCAGTACTTC
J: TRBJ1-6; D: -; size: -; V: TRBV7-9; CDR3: CSSRRRDSPLHF; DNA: TGTTCCAGCAGGCGCAGGGATTCACCCCTCCACTTT
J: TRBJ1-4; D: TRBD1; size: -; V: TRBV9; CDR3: CASSVGTGGETTNEKLFF; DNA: TGTGCCAGCAGCGTAGGGACAGGGGGGGAAACAACTAATGAAAAACTGTTTTTT
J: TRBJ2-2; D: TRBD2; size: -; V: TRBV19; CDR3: CASSRLAGGSIGELFF; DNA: TGTGCCAGTAGTAGACTAGCGGGAGGTTCTATCGGGGAGCTGTTTTTT
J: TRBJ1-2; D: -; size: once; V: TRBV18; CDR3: CASSPRTPEFYGYTF; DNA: TGTGCCAGCTCACCAAGGACACCTGAATTCTATGGCTACACCTTC
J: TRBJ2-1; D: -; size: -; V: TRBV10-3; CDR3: CAISDGEQFF; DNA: TGTGCCATCAGTGACGGGGAGCAGTTCTTC
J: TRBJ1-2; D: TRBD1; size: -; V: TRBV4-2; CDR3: CASSQGDRDYGYTF; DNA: TGTGCCAGCAGCCAGGGGGACAGGGACTATGGCTACACCTTC
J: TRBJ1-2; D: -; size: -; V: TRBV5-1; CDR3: CASSSGGVNYGYTF; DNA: TGCGCCAGCAGCTCGGGGGGTGTTAACTATGGCTACACCTTC
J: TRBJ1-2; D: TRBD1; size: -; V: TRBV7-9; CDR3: CASSLDGGQGFYGYTF; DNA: TGTGCCAGCAGCTTAGACGGGGGACAGGGCTTCTATGGCTACACCTTC
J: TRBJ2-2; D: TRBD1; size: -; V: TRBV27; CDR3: CASSSYRGSGTGELFF; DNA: TGTGCCAGCAGTTCGTACAGGGGTTCGGGAACCGGGGAGCTGTTTTTT
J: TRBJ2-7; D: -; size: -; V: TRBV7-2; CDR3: CASSLDYPPYEQYF; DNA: TGTGCCAGCAGCTTAGACTACCCTCCCTACGAGCAGTACTTC
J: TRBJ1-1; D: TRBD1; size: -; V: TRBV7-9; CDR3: CSSSSATGVRNTEAFF; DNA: TGTTCCAGCAGCTCCGCAACAGGGGTTAGGAACACTGAAGCTTTCTTT
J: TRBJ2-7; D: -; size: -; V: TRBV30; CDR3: CAWSEQDEQYF; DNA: TGTGCCTGGAGTGAACAGGACGAGCAGTACTTC
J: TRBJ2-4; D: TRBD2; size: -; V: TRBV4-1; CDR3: CASSQGGRSAKNIQYF; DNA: TGCGCCAGCAGCCAGGGGGGGAGGTCGGCCAAAAACATTCAGTACTTC
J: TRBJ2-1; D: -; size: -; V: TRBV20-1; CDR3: CSARTDREQFF; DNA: TGCAGTGCTAGAACCGACAGAGAGCAGTTCTTC
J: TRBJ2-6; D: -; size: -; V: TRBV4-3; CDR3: CASSQEAGPGANVLTF; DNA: TGCGCCAGCAGCCAAGAAGCAGGGCCTGGGGCCAACGTCCTGACTTTC
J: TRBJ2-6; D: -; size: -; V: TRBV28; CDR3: CASAEPGGAGANVLTF; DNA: TGTGCCAGCGCCGAGCCGGGGGGCGCTGGGGCCAACGTCCTGACTTTC
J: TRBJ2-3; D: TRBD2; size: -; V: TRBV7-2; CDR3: CASSLGAGGPDTQYF; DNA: TGTGCCAGCAGCTTGGGAGCGGGAGGACCAGATACGCAGTATTTT
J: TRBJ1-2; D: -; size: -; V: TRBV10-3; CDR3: CAITGGQGDLGYTF; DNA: TGTGCCATCACCGGCGGTCAGGGCGATCTCGGCTACACCTTC
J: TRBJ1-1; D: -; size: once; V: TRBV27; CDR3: CATLPRLTAGETEAFF; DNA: TGTGCCACGCTCCCCCGGTTGACGGCTGGGGAGACTGAAGCTTTCTTT
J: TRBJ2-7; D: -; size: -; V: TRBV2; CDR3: CASSDQGLYEQYF; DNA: TGTGCCAGCAGTGACCAGGGACTCTACGAGCAGTACTTC
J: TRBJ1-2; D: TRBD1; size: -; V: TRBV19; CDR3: CASSGTGRNYGYTF; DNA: TGTGCCAGTAGTGGGACAGGACGAAACTATGGCTACACCTTC
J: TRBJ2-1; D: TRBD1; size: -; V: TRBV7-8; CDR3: CASSRSEQGEQFF; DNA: TGTGCCAGCAGCCGCTCGGAACAGGGGGAGCAGTTCTTC
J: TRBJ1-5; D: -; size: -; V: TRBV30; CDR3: CAFRGDSNQPQHF; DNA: TGTGCCTTCCGGGGAGATAGCAATCAGCCCCAGCATTTT
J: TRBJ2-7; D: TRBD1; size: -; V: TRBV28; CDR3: CASSFDRGPTYEQYF; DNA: TGTGCCAGCAGTTTCGACAGGGGTCCTACCTACGAGCAGTACTTC
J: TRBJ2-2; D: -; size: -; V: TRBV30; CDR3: CAWRAGLANTGELFF; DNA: TGTGCCTGGAGGGCAGGGCTCGCGAACACCGGGGAGCTGTTTTTT
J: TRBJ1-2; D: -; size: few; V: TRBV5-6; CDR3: CASSLASFYGYTF; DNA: TGTGCCAGCAGCTTGGCCAGTTTCTATGGCTACACCTTC
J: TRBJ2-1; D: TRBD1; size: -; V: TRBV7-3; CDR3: CASSRGQGRNEQFF; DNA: TGTGCCAGCAGCCGGGGACAGGGTCGCAATGAGCAGTTCTTC
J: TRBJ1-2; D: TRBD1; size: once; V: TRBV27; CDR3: CASSTQGGYYGYTF; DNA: TGTGCCAGCAGTACCCAGGGGGGATACTATGGCTACACCTTC
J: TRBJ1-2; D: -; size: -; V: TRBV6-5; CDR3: CASTRGNYGYTF; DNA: TGTGCCAGCACCAGGGGTAACTATGGCTACACCTTC
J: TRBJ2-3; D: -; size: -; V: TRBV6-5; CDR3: CASGYGTSTDTQYF; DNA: TGTGCCAGCGGTTACGGGACTAGCACAGATACGCAGTATTTT
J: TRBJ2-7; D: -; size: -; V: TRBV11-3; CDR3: CASSLGMGYEQYF; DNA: TGTGCCAGCAGCTTAGGAATGGGCTACGAGCAGTACTTC
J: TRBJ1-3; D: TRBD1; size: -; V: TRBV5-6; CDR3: CASRRTGVSGNTIYF; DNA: TGTGCCAGCCGCCGCACAGGGGTTTCTGGAAACACCATATATTTT
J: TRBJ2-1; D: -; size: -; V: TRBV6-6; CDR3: CASSDRSSYNEQFF; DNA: TGTGCCAGCTCCGACAGGAGCTCCTACAATGAGCAGTTCTTC
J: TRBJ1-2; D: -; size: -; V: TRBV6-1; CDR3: CASSPGGGGYGYTF; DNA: TGTGCCAGCAGCCCCGGCGGGGGGGGCTATGGCTACACCTTC
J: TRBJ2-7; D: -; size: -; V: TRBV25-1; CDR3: CASQERPSYEQYF; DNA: TGTGCCAGCCAGGAGCGGCCATCCTACGAGCAGTACTTC
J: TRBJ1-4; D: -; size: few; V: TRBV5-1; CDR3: CASSFLSGGLTNEKLFF; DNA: TGCGCCAGCAGCTTCCTTTCCGGGGGGCTCACTAATGAAAAACTGTTTTTT
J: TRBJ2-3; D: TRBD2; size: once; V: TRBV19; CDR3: CASSIVWEGDTQYF; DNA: TGTGCCAGTAGTATAGTTTGGGAGGGAGATACGCAGTATTTT
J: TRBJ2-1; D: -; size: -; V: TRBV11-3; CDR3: CASSLPTARASQFF; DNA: TGTGCCAGCAGCCTCCCGACAGCACGAGCAAGTCAGTTCTTC
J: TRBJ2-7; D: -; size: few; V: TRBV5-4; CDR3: CATAGTPSYEQYF; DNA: TGTGCCACCGCCGGGACACCCTCCTACGAGCAGTACTTC
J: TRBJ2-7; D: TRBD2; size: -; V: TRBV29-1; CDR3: CSVGLVGLAGGEQYF; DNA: TGCAGCGTTGGACTCGTGGGACTAGCGGGAGGAGAGCAGTACTTC
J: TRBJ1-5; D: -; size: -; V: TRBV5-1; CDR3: CASSLNPGKNQPQHF; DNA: TGCGCCAGCAGCTTGAACCCAGGGAAGAATCAGCCCCAGCATTTT
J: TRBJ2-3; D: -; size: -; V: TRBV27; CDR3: CASTLSGTYSGDTQYF; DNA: TGTGCCAGCACCCTTAGCGGAACTTACTCGGGGGATACGCAGTATTTT
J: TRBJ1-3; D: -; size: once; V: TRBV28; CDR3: CASSFLASRGRNTIYF; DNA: TGTGCCAGCAGTTTTTTAGCCTCAAGGGGCCGAAACACCATATATTTT
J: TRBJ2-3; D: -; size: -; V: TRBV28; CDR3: CASSLTPPTDTQYF; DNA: TGTGCCAGCAGTTTGACACCCCCCACAGATACGCAGTATTTT
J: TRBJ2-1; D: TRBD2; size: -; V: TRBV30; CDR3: CAWRAPGRFNEQFF; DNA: TGTGCCTGGAGAGCACCCGGGAGGTTCAATGAGCAGTTCTTC
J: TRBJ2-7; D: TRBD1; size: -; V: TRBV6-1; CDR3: CASAWGQVSYEQYF; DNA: TGTGCCAGCGCTTGGGGACAGGTCTCCTACGAGCAGTACTTC
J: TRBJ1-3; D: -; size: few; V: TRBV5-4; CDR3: CASSLSSVSGNTIYF; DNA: TGTGCCAGCAGCTTGTCCTCAGTCTCTGGAAACACCATATATTTT
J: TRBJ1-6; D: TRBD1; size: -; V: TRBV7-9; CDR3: CASSWGQGNSPLHF; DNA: TGTGCCAGCAGCTGGGGACAGGGGAATTCACCCCTCCACTTT
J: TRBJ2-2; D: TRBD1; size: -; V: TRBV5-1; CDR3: CASSLVGTESTGELFF; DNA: TGCGCCAGCAGCTTGGTAGGGACAGAGTCCACCGGGGAGCTGTTTTTT
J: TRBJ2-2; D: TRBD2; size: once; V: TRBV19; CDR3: CASSLGGGITGELFF; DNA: TGTGCCAGTAGTCTTGGCGGGGGAATTACCGGGGAGCTGTTTTTT